Presented here are 18 T cell receptor beta chains from one specimen sequenced in a study of read filtering for tumor transcriptome and immune sequencing. Molecular barcoded adaptors covering alpha/delta and beta/gamma chains were used on roughly 400 ng RNA. TCRdb re-called the reads with MiXCR, one entry per CDR3 protein. The table has fewer than 150,000 distinct CDR3 sequences, 13% seen once. The specimen sequenced was a population of CD138-negative cells sorted from bone marrow. The origin of the receptors is a donor aged 40 or over with multiple myeloma.

This chain links TRBV6-6 with TRBJ2-3; D is unclear. This CDR3 comprises 11 residues. CDR1 is MNHNY and CDR2 is SVGAGI in the germline V gene (reference sequence). The V gene lost 6 bases and the J gene lost 8 bases, with 9 bases spanning the gap. As DNA, the CDR3 is TGTGCCAGCAGCTCTCCGGCTACGCAGTATTTT. Its translation is CASSSPATQYF.

This clonotype was observed at least ten times. The chain joins TRBV20-1 to TRBJ2-7; D possibly corresponds to TRBD2 (6 bases). Trimming stripped 0 bases from V and 0 bases from J, with 12 bases between. Germline CDR1 reads DFQATT; CDR2 reads SNEGSKA (reference sequence). This CDR3 spans 15 amino acids. The DNA for the CDR3 is TGCAGTGCTAGAGATCTTAGCGGTCTCTCCTACGAGCAGTACTTC. This translates into CSARDLSGLSYEQYF.

This clonotype was counted only a few times. The chain links TRBV30 to TRBJ2-7, with D perhaps TRBD2 (5 bases). V lost 2 bases to trimming and J lost 3 bases, with 5 bases between them. Germline lookup yields CDR1 GTSNPN and CDR2 SVGIG (reference sequence). This CDR3 has 11 amino acids. CDR3: CAWSRGYEQYF. The CDR3 bases are TGTGCCTGGAGTCGGGGCTACGAGCAGTACTTC. Full variable domain (remainder filled in from reference TRBV30 and TRBJ2-7): SQTIHQWPATLVQPVGSPLSLECTVEGTSNPNLYWYRQAAGRGLQLLFYSVGIGQISSEVPQNLSASRPQDRQFILSSKKLLLSDSGFYLCAWSRGYEQYFGPGTRLTVT.

In its sample, this clonotype was seen many times. V gene TRBV29-1 combines with J gene TRBJ1-4; no reliable D call. Trimming removed 1 base from V and 4 bases from J, with 13 bases in between. This CDR3 comprises 15 residues. The germline gives CDR1 SQVTM, CDR2 ANQGSEA. CDR3 amino acids: CSVEAKGTNNEKLFF. The CDR3 bases are TGCAGCGTTGAAGCAAAGGGAACCAATAATGAAAAACTGTTTTTT.

This clonotype was counted between two and nine times. A single base separates this from a much larger clone, so it may be a read error. V is TRBV20-1 and J is TRBJ1-1; TRBD1 aligns across 10 bases. This CDR3 contains 15 residues. The V segment lost 8 bases and the J segment 0 bases; nucleotides outside the gene matches: 9. CDR1 is DFQATT and CDR2 is SNEGSKA in the germline V gene (reference sequence). The CDR3 sequence: CSTLPGQGMNTEAFF. The CDR3 DNA follows: TGCAGTACTCTCCCGGGACAGGGGATGAACACTGAAGCTTTCTTT.

Concerning this clonotype itself: A read error is possible here, since a much larger clone lies one base away. The chain is built from TRBV5-1 and TRBJ1-1; the D gene is possibly TRBD1 (6 bases). V dropped 2 bases and J dropped 5 bases, with 19 bases sitting between them. The germline V gene has CDR1 SGHRS and CDR2 YFSETQ. CDR3 size: 16 residues. The CDR3 sequence is CASSLTLRGAGTEAFF. CDR3 nucleotide sequence: TGCGCCAGCAGCTTAACGTTACGGGGGGCGGGAACTGAAGCTTTCTTT.

In this sample, this clonotype turned up a few times. The CDR3 coding sequence is TGTGCCAGCTCAGAGGGACAGGAGACTAACACCGGGGAGCTGTTTTTT. Protein product: CASSEGQETNTGELFF. This chain joins TRBV18 and TRBJ2-2; TRBD1 agrees at 8 bases. The V gene's germline CDR1 is KGHSH and CDR2 LQKENI. J lost 2 bases, V lost 5 bases, and 7 bases had no gene match. The CDR3 is made up of 16 amino acids.

This clonotype occurred many times. The genes are TRBV27 and TRBJ2-1; TRBD2 matches at 8 bases. The V segment lost 5 bases and the J segment 9 bases; nucleotides outside the gene matches: 12. In germline, CDR1 is MNHEY, CDR2 SMNVEV (reference sequence). The CDR3 is 15 residues long. Written as DNA, the CDR3 is TGTGCCAGCAGTGGCGGGGGGCTAAGGGCGAGTGAGCAGTTCTTC. As protein: CASSGGGLRASEQFF.

This clonotype was recorded at least ten times. Here the CDR3 reads CSARAGRNQPQHF. The CDR3, as DNA: TGCAGTGCTAGGGCAGGCAGAAATCAGCCCCAGCATTTT. The chain links TRBV20-1 to TRBJ1-5; D remains unclear. This CDR3 has 13 amino acids. The germline V and J ends were trimmed by 3 bases and 4 bases, with 10 bases remaining between them. The germline V gene encodes CDR1 DFQATT and CDR2 SNEGSKA (reference sequence).

This clonotype was observed at least ten times. The CDR3: CASTQPDGNYGYTF. In DNA, the CDR3 is TGTGCCAGCACCCAACCCGACGGCAACTATGGCTACACCTTC. The chain combines TRBV2 with TRBJ1-2; no definite D call. The CDR3 length is 14 residues. CDR1 is SNHLY and CDR2 is FYNNEI in the germline V gene. Trimming took off 7 bases at V and 2 bases at J, with 14 bases between the two ends. Supplemented by reference TRBV2 and TRBJ1-2, the full variable domain reads EPEVTQTPSHQVTQMGQEVILRCVPISNHLYFYWYRQILGQKVEFLVSFYNNEISEKSEIFDDQFSVERPDGSNFTLKIRSTKLEDSAMYFCASTQPDGNYGYTFGSGTRLTVV.

This clonotype appeared a few times. This chain connects TRBV12-3 or TRBV12-4 to TRBJ1-5; 12 nucleotides match TRBD1. The CDR3 extends over 16 amino acids. V dropped 4 bases and J dropped 4; count of bases not matched to a gene: 5. The CDR3 DNA sequence: TGTGCCAGCAGTTCCGGGACAGGGGGCTCTAATCAGCCCCAGCATTTT. As protein: CASSSGTGGSNQPQHF.

The genes are TRBV28 and TRBJ2-2; D is unresolved. The CDR3 extends over 14 amino acids. Between the trimmed V and J ends, which lost 5 bases and 1 base, there was a span of 8 bases. Germline V gives CDR1 MDHEN, CDR2 SYDVKM. The CDR3 coding sequence is TGTGCCAGCAGTCCCCCCGGGAACACCGGGGAGCTGTTTTTT. The encoded protein is CASSPPGNTGELFF.

Ten or more counts support this clonotype. The chain links TRBV5-1 to TRBJ2-1, with TRBD2 matching 9 bases. Germline V gives CDR1 SGHRS, CDR2 YFSETQ. Trimming took 5 bases from V and 8 from J; bases not matched to a gene: 11. This CDR3 contains 15 residues. CDR3 bases: TGCGCCAGCAGAGTTGCGGCTAGCGGGGCACATGAGCAGTTCTTC. Protein sequence: CASRVAASGAHEQFF.

This clonotype was counted ten times or more. The V and J genes are TRBV3-1 and TRBJ1-6; D gene unclear. The CDR3 covers 17 residues. V dropped 4 bases and J dropped 0 bases, with 13 bases sitting between them. The V gene's germline CDR1 is LGHDT and CDR2 YNNKEL (reference sequence). The CDR3, as DNA: TGTGCCAGCAGCCCCCGGACGATTAGCTCCTATAATTCACCCCTCCACTTT. This sequence encodes CASSPRTISSYNSPLHF. Complete variable domain (other parts from reference TRBV3-1 and TRBJ1-6): DTAVSQTPKYLVTQMGNDKSIKCEQNLGHDTMYWYKQDSKKFLKIMFSYNNKELIINETVPNRFSPKSPDKAHLNLHINSLELGDSAVYFCASSPRTISSYNSPLHFGNGTRLTVT.

This clonotype was seen repeatedly, ten times or more. V is TRBV29-1 and J is TRBJ2-3; tentatively, D is TRBD1 or TRBD2 (6 bases each). Trimming removed 1 base at V and 4 bases at J, with 12 bases between. The CDR3 has 14 residues. Germline assignment: CDR1 SQVTM and CDR2 ANQGSEA. The CDR3 nucleotides are TGCAGCGTTGAAGTGCCCGGGGGCCCAGATACGCAGTATTTT. Translated: CSVEVPGGPDTQYF.

CDR3 residues: CASSARGEQPQHF. DNA for the CDR3: TGTGCCAGCTCAGCACGAGGGGAGCAGCCCCAGCATTTT. This chain uses TRBV18 with TRBJ1-5; D may be TRBD1 (5 bases). This CDR3 is built from 13 residues. Germline-derived CDR1 and CDR2 are KGHSH and LQKENI. V was pared by 5 bases and J by 7 bases, with 12 bases between. The variable domain in full, with the rest retrieved from reference TRBV18 and TRBJ1-5, is NAGVMQNPRHLVRRRGQEARLRCSPMKGHSHVYWYRQLPEEGLKFMVYLQKENIIDESGMPKERFSAEFPKEGPSILRIQQVVRGDSAAYFCASSARGEQPQHFGDGTRLSIL.

This clonotype was observed once. A far more abundant clone sits one base away, making this likely a read error. The rearrangement links TRBV11-3 to TRBJ2-5, with 8 nucleotides matching TRBD2. V lost 1 base, J lost 4 bases, and 11 bases stayed unmatched. CDR1 and CDR2 from the germline V gene are SGHNT and YENEEA. The CDR3 runs to 17 residues. The CDR3 loop is CASSLAGAGGGRETQYF. CDR3 nucleotides: TGTGCCAGCAGCTTAGCGGGGGCGGGAGGAGGCCGAGAGACCCAGTACTTC.

This clonotype was found many times. This chain uses TRBV12-3 or TRBV12-4 with TRBJ2-7; unclear D gene. Trimming took 8 bases from V and 4 from J, leaving 9 bases between them. The CDR3 contains 11 residues. CDR3 DNA sequence: TGTGCCAGCGGGGTGGGGTACGAGCAGTACTTC. This translates into CASGVGYEQYF.